Below, 29 T cell receptor beta chains from the same sample are listed, as sequenced in a study of chemoradiotherapy in HPV16-positive cancers. Measured with immunoSEQ multiplex PCR; TCRdb has only the in-frame clones, and not every one. The sample lists roughly 6,900 clones, around four fifths seen once, with approximately 17% in the top ten. This specimen was acquired from a patient who underwent chemoradiotherapy. The receptors come from a human donor with HPV-associated anogenital cancer.

This chain links TRBV19 with TRBJ2-2, with 7 bases fitting TRBD2. From germline, CDR1 is LNHDA and CDR2 SQIVND (reference sequence). V was pared by 8 bases and J by 2 bases, with 5 bases of the junction left unmatched. The CDR3 runs 14 residues. The CDR3 protein is CASWASGNTGELFF. CDR3 DNA sequence: TGTGCCAGTTGGGCTAGCGGCAACACCGGGGAGCTGTTTTTT.

The CDR3 loop is CASSLVAGLGSEKLFF. CDR3 in DNA: TGTGCCAGCAGCTTAGTCGCCGGATTGGGTAGTGAAAAACTGTTTTTT. V gene TRBV7-2 combines with J gene TRBJ1-4, with unresolved D. The ends were cut back, 1 base at V and 7 bases at J, with 16 bases in the middle. The CDR3 length is 16 residues. Germline CDR1 is SGHTA and CDR2 is FQGNSA.

The CDR3 coding sequence is TGTGCCAGCAGCTTAAATAGGGGCGGAGAATCCTACGAGCAGTACTTC. Residues: CASSLNRGGESYEQYF. The chain employs TRBV5-6 and TRBJ2-7; possibly TRBD1 for D (5 bases). This CDR3 has 16 amino acids. Trimming took 2 bases from V and 1 from J, leaving 16 bases between them. Germline V lookup: CDR1 SGHDT, CDR2 YYEEEE. Using reference TRBV5-6 and TRBJ2-7 for the parts outside the CDR3, the full variable domain is DAGVTQSPTHLIKTRGQQVTLRCSPKSGHDTVSWYQQALGQGPQFIFQYYEEEERQRGNFPDRFSGHQFPNYSSELNVNALLLGDSALYLCASSLNRGGESYEQYFGPGTRLTVT.

By proportion, this clone is large (0.1 to 1%). The same CDR3 is also encoded by other DNA sequences in this sample. This chain links TRBV27 with TRBJ2-7; D is perhaps TRBD1 (5 bases). The CDR3 extends over 13 amino acids. Germline CDR1 MNHEY, CDR2 SMNVEV (reference sequence). The ends were cut back, 4 bases at V and 7 bases at J, with 14 bases in the middle. The DNA for the CDR3 is TGTGCCAGCAGTTCGACCGCAGCAGGGGAGCAGTACTTC. Its translation is CASSSTAAGEQYF.

The chain links TRBV28 to TRBJ1-2; 7 positions match TRBD1. CDR3 length: 17 residues. Looked up from germline, CDR1 is MDHEN and CDR2 is SYDVKM. J was trimmed by 0 bases and V by 7 bases; bases with no gene match: 14. CDR3 nucleotide sequence: TGTGCCAGCACCTATGGACAGGTCGCGGAAGCTAACTATGGCTACACCTTC. Translation gives CASTYGQVAEANYGYTF.

The chain links TRBV2 to TRBJ2-1; D uncertain. V was trimmed by 8 bases and J by 8 bases, leaving 16 bases between them. Germline V CDR1 and CDR2: SNHLY, FYNNEI. The CDR3 has 13 residues. The CDR3 coding sequence is TGTGCCAGCGGATTCACTCGGATCGATGAGCAGTTCTTC. Amino acid sequence: CASGFTRIDEQFF.

A remark on this clone: The junction departs from the called germline gene at one end, perhaps through a read error. The chain has TRBV10-3 and TRBJ1-1, with 8 nucleotides matching TRBD1. The CDR3 has 12 residues. CDR1 and CDR2 (germline): ENHRY, SYGVKD. In nucleotides, the CDR3 is TGTGCCGTCAGGGGGCCTAACACTGAAGCTTTCTTT. It yields the protein CAVRGPNTEAFF.

This chain's CDR3 is CASSIPGASNYGYTF. The DNA of the CDR3 is TGTGCCAGTAGTATACCAGGGGCTAGTAACTATGGCTACACCTTC. The genes are TRBV19 and TRBJ1-2; perhaps TRBD1 as D (6 bases). This CDR3 is 15 amino acids long. Germline CDR1 reads LNHDA; CDR2 reads SQIVND (reference sequence). Deletions cut 2 bases from V and 1 base from J, with 11 bases between. The full variable domain, its missing parts supplied by reference TRBV19 and TRBJ1-2, is DGGITQSPKYLFRKEGQNVTLSCEQNLNHDAMYWYRQDPGQGLRLIYYSQIVNDFQKGDIAEGYSVSREKKESFPLTVTSAQKNPTAFYLCASSIPGASNYGYTFGSGTRLTVV.

The chain employs TRBV7-3 and TRBJ2-5; D may be TRBD2 (7 bases). In germline, CDR1 is SGHTA, CDR2 FQGTGA. The CDR3 loop spans 14 amino acids. Between the trimmed V and J ends, which lost 5 bases and 5 bases, there was a span of 15 bases. The CDR3 is CASSPRTRGETQYF. In DNA form, the CDR3 reads TGTGCCAGCAGCCCAAGGACTAGGGGGGAGACCCAGTACTTC.

Details on this clone: The junction shows a germline mismatch at one end, possibly a read error. The chain links TRBV7-7 to TRBJ1-6, with a tentative D call TRBD1 (5 bases). CDR3 size: 15 residues. Germline V lookup: CDR1 SSHAT, CDR2 FNYEAQ (reference sequence). Here the CDR3 DNA reads TGTGCTAGCAGAATCATGACAGTCTATAATTCACCCCTCCACTTT. Encoded protein: CASRIMTVYNSPLHF.

The chain is built from TRBV5-1 and TRBJ2-7; D may be TRBD1 or TRBD2 (6 bases each). V lost 0 bases, J lost 6 bases, and 16 bases lay in between. Per the germline V gene, CDR1 is SGHRS and CDR2 is YFSETQ. CDR3 length: 15 residues. CDR3 coding DNA: TGCGCCAGCAGCTTGGGTGGTAGGGGGGCCGGCGAGCAGTACTTC. Translated: CASSLGGRGAGEQYF.

The rearrangement joins TRBV10-3 to TRBJ1-2, with 8 nucleotides matching TRBD1. Germline assignment: CDR1 ENHRY and CDR2 SYGVKD. The CDR3 sequence is 17 residues long. J gave up 3 bases and V 4 bases, and 13 bases lay outside the gene matches. The CDR3 DNA follows: TGTGCCATCAGTGCTTGGACAGGGAAACCTGTCGACTATGGCTACACCTTC. This codes for CAISAWTGKPVDYGYTF.

This rearrangement joins TRBV18 to TRBJ2-7; 9 positions match TRBD2. After removal of 2 bases from V and 0 bases from J, the junction contained 17 bases not matched to a gene. The CDR3 consists of 20 residues. Germline V CDR1 and CDR2: KGHSH, LQKENI. CDR3 nucleotides: TGTGCCAGCTCACCATACCTTAGCGGGGGATCTAATTCGTACTCCTACGAGCAGTACTTC. It translates to CASSPYLSGGSNSYSYEQYF.

The chain has TRBV5-1 and TRBJ2-3; unclear D gene. Looked up from germline, CDR1 is SGHRS and CDR2 is YFSETQ. The CDR3 has 13 amino acids. V dropped 7 bases and J dropped 0 bases, with 9 bases sitting between them. The CDR3 reads CASYSLSTDTQYF. The CDR3 coding sequence is TGCGCCAGCTACTCGTTAAGCACAGATACGCAGTATTTT.

Details on this clone: One end of the junction is discordant with germline, which a read error may explain. The DNA of the CDR3 is TGTGCCAGCAGCTTGGAGCCGGGACAGGGTCCCCCGGAGAACTTC. Amino acids: CASSLEPGQGPPENF. The V gene is TRBV5-5, the J gene TRBJ2-7; 9 bases align to TRBD1. CDR1 is SGHKS and CDR2 is YYEKEE in the germline V gene (reference sequence). This CDR3 spans 15 amino acids.

The DNA for the CDR3 is TGTGCCAGCAGCCTAAGGACTAGCGGGGGGTTACCCTTCACAGATACGCAGTATTTT. It is translated as CASSLRTSGGLPFTDTQYF. This chain links TRBV4-2 with TRBJ2-3; 14 bases align to TRBD2. Germline-derived CDR1 and CDR2 are LGHNA and YNFKEQ. V lost 4 bases, J lost 2 bases, and 11 bases stayed unmatched. The CDR3 contains 19 residues.

The sample holds a few counts of this clone. The chain carries TRBV6-1 and TRBJ2-5, with D perhaps given as TRBD1 or TRBD2 (5 bases each). The V gene lost 3 bases and the J gene lost 6 bases, with 11 bases spanning the gap. Germline V gene data show CDR1 as MNHNS and CDR2 as SASEGT. The CDR3 is 13 residues long. In DNA, the CDR3 is TGTGCCAGCAGTGATGGTGGGGGTCAGACCCAGTACTTC. This gives the protein CASSDGGGQTQYF.

This sequence joins TRBV28 and TRBJ1-5; 7 bases are shared with TRBD1. J gave up 7 bases and V 5 bases, and 17 bases lay outside the gene matches. The CDR3 extends over 17 amino acids. Germline CDR1 and CDR2: MDHEN and SYDVKM. The CDR3 DNA is TGTGCCAGCAGTCCCTCGGGGCACAGGGGTAGGAGACAGCCCCAGCATTTT. It yields the protein CASSPSGHRGRRQPQHF.

V and J are TRBV10-3 and TRBJ2-7; 10 positions agree with TRBD1. Germline V CDR1 and CDR2: ENHRY, SYGVKD. V shed 4 bases, J shed 0 bases, and the junction held 9 bases outside the gene matches. The CDR3 covers 17 residues. In DNA form, the CDR3 reads TGTGCCATCAGTGGGGGGGAGACAGGGGGCGGCTCCTACGAGCAGTACTTC. Protein product: CAISGGETGGGSYEQYF.

As for this clone: The sample has other DNA sequences that encode this CDR3 too. CDR3 amino acids: CASSFTGPSYEQYF. CDR3 sequence (DNA): TGTGCCAGCAGTTTTACAGGGCCATCCTACGAGCAGTACTTC. The rearrangement uses TRBV27 and TRBJ2-7; TRBD1 is a possible D gene (6 bases). Germline CDR1 reads MNHEY; CDR2 reads SMNVEV (reference sequence). The CDR3 length is 14 residues. The V end lost 3 bases, the J end lost 1 base, and 10 bases lay between the germline ends.

The chain has TRBV4-1 and TRBJ1-5; the match to TRBD1 covers 7 bases. The CDR3 has 15 amino acids. Germline V gene lookup returns CDR1 MGHRA and CDR2 YSYEKL. V trimming: 3 bases; J trimming: 3 bases; junction bases outside the gene matches: 5. CDR3 amino acids: CASSQADRDNQPQHF. DNA of the CDR3: TGCGCCAGCAGCCAGGCTGACAGGGACAATCAGCCCCAGCATTTT.

The rearrangement links TRBV7-3 to TRBJ1-1; 8 positions match TRBD1. This CDR3 contains 14 residues. Trimming removed 2 bases from V and 10 bases from J; junction bases left unmatched: 9. Germline V gives CDR1 SGHTA, CDR2 FQGTGA. The CDR3 DNA is TGTGCCAGCAGCTTAGGGTCGGGGGGGACAGGAGCTTTCTTT. The encoded protein is CASSLGSGGTGAFF.

This chain uses TRBV5-4 with TRBJ2-3, with TRBD1 identical over 8 bases. With V trimmed by 3 bases and J by 3 bases, 3 bases remained unmatched. The CDR3 is 14 residues long. Germline assignment: CDR1 SGHNT and CDR2 YYREEE (reference sequence). The CDR3 DNA is TGTGCCAGCAGCTCTACAGGGGGAACAGATACGCAGTATTTT. It codes for CASSSTGGTDTQYF.

Only a few counts were recorded for this clone. The chain recombines TRBV7-2 with TRBJ1-4; D is perhaps TRBD1 (6 bases). V lost 6 bases and J lost 4, with 12 bases in between. Germline lookup yields CDR1 SGHTA and CDR2 FQGNSA. The CDR3 length is 14 residues. The CDR3 region is CASSQQGFNEKLFF. CDR3 bases: TGTGCCAGCAGTCAACAGGGCTTTAATGAAAAACTGTTTTTT.

The chain combines TRBV2 with TRBJ2-1; D may correspond to TRBD1 or TRBD2 (5 bases each). The length of the CDR3 is 15 residues. Germline values: CDR1 SNHLY, CDR2 FYNNEI. V lost 8 bases and J 3 bases, leaving 17 bases between the germline ends. The CDR3 DNA sequence: TGTGCCAGCCGCCGATTGGGGGATCACTACAATGAGCAGTTCTTC. This codes for CASRRLGDHYNEQFF.

This chain connects TRBV5-4 to TRBJ1-5; no definite D call. CDR1 SGHNT and CDR2 YYREEE come from the germline V gene (reference sequence). The ends were cut back, 2 bases at V and 0 bases at J, with 9 bases in the middle. The CDR3 extends over 15 amino acids. DNA of the CDR3: TGTGCCAGCAGCTTAATGCCGGATAGCAATCAGCCCCAGCATTTT. Residues: CASSLMPDSNQPQHF.

V and J are TRBV28 and TRBJ1-1; D might be TRBD1 (5 bases). The CDR3 consists of 15 residues. The germline gives CDR1 MDHEN, CDR2 SYDVKM. Trimming took off 3 bases at V and 1 base at J, with 12 bases between the two ends. For the CDR3, the DNA is TGTGCCAGCAGTTTCTTACTACAGGCGAACACTGAAGCTTTCTTT. Encoded protein: CASSFLLQANTEAFF.

The rearrangement uses TRBV18 and TRBJ1-2, with D tentatively TRBD1 (5 bases). The length of the CDR3 is 14 residues. V was pared by 3 bases and J by 8 bases, with 16 bases between. Germline V CDR1 and CDR2: KGHSH, LQKENI. This CDR3 reads CASSPAAGQGGYTF. CDR3 bases: TGTGCCAGCTCACCGGCGGCAGGCCAGGGAGGCTACACCTTC.

V is TRBV7-3 and J is TRBJ1-1; no clear D. The germline V and J ends were trimmed by 2 bases and 0 bases, with 4 bases remaining between them. The CDR3 is made up of 13 amino acids. Germline-derived CDR1 and CDR2 are SGHTA and FQGTGA. This chain's CDR3 is CASSLALNTEAFF. CDR3 coding DNA: TGTGCCAGCAGCTTAGCACTGAACACTGAAGCTTTCTTT.